The clone carrying this T cell receptor (beta chain) occurred many times. The antigen remains undetermined. CDR3 length: 14 residues. Germline CDR1 SGHVS, CDR2 FQNEAQ. V was trimmed by 1 base and J by 2 bases, leaving 7 bases between them. The sample is drawn from a study of T cells in Graves' hyperthyroidism and ophthalmopathy. General study findings and limits: Expanded thyroid clonotypes (above 0.001) were mostly also found in blood.

It was RNA transcripts that yielded the amplified TCR beta CDR3 regions. The TCR CDR3 was amplified in a first-round RT-PCR using the HTBI primer set. MiXCR was run by TCRdb on the multiplex PCR reads, yielding one entry per CDR3 protein. The sample holds over 250,000 distinct CDR3 sequences, roughly 13% seen once. The sequence derives from a woman aged 40 to 50 with Graves' ophthalmopathy. The rearrangement uses TRBV7-8 and TRBJ2-3; D is ambiguous. Input material: blood. The CDR3: CASSLETDTDTQYF. In DNA, the CDR3 is TGTGCCAGCAGCTTAGAGACGGACACAGATACGCAGTATTTT.